Sequencing of this TCR beta chain was carried out in a study of identical twins. Trimming shortened V by 2 bases and J by 0 bases, and 8 bases separated the two germline ends. This CDR3 has 15 amino acids. In germline, CDR1 is SGHRS, CDR2 YFSETQ. Each CDR3 protein is one row after TCRdb ran MiXCR on the 5' RACE reads. The data contain hundreds of thousands of distinct CDR3 sequences, 18% of them singletons. A further study also used this sample, focusing on T cells expressing NK-cell markers. That work states: Researchers got TCR beta repertoires out of sorted CD3+CD56+NKG2C+, CD3+CD56+NKG2C- and CD3+CD56-NKG2C+ T cells.

This TCR derives from a young woman in good health. Sequenced input: PBMCs. The rearrangement joins TRBV5-1 to TRBJ1-4, with D tentatively TRBD1 (5 bases). CDR3 sequence (DNA): TGCGCCAGCAGCTTCTCGACAGCAACTAATGAAAAACTGTTTTTT. Translated, it gives CASSFSTATNEKLFF.